Listed here is a single T cell receptor beta chain. The data derive from a study of blood T cell repertoires in COVID-19. The wider study: Sites in the United States, Italy and Spain provided acute and convalescent COVID-19 samples. The cDNA or gDNA used as material had been derived from T cells, B-cell-depleted T cells, or PBMCs.

How the authors handled the data: Reference gene primer amplification in the assay estimated nucleated cell counts. Clones were sequenced by immunoSEQ multiplex PCR, and TCRdb holds only the in-frame ones, with some missing. V and J calls and clone size are copied from that table; D and trimming were computed from the DNA. The sample contains some 110,000 clones, 65% to 80% of which appear only once. The V gene's germline CDR1 is SGDLS and CDR2 YYNGEE. V was pared by 0 bases and J by 0 bases, with 10 bases between. The CDR3 length is 15 residues. What was sequenced was peripheral blood. The receptor was isolated from a man in his sixties or seventies with acute or convalescent COVID-19. The chain joins TRBV9 to TRBJ2-7; a possible D gene is TRBD1 (5 bases). For the CDR3, the DNA is TGTGCCAGCAGCGTAGACGCAGGGTACTCCTACGAGCAGTACTTC. Protein sequence: CASSVDAGYSYEQYF.